Listed below are T cell receptor beta chains from one sample, sequenced in a study of cytomegalovirus exposure and HLA in healthy donors. Here immunoSEQ multiplex PCR was the method, and the copy in TCRdb shows in-frame clones only, minus some. This sample has about 170,000 clones; approximately 80% occur once, and the top ten carry about 4.4%. Source material: PBMCs. The receptor set was obtained from a woman in her 50s in good health and CMV-seropositive. CDR3s leave out the opening cysteine and the closing phenylalanine or tryptophan. Fields, in order: CDR3 protein, V gene, D gene, J gene. D genes are given only for firm matches.

CDR3 protein: ASSPRDSGTDTQY
V gene: TRBV2
D gene: NA
J gene: TRBJ2-3

CDR3 protein: ASSLGTTTYNEQF
V gene: TRBV5-4
D gene: TRBD2
J gene: TRBJ2-1

CDR3 protein: ASSASPTGGWYGYT
V gene: TRBV19
D gene: TRBD1
J gene: TRBJ1-2

CDR3 protein: ASSLSENTEAF
V gene: TRBV28
D gene: NA
J gene: TRBJ1-1

CDR3 protein: ASSLSHSGDPYNEQF
V gene: TRBV27
D gene: TRBD2
J gene: TRBJ2-1

CDR3 protein: ASSLARRDSLNTEAF
V gene: TRBV11-3
D gene: TRBD1
J gene: TRBJ1-1

CDR3 protein: ASSWGRTENTGELF
V gene: TRBV13
D gene: NA
J gene: TRBJ2-2

CDR3 protein: ASSPPGLSVAF
V gene: TRBV6-5
D gene: NA
J gene: TRBJ1-1

CDR3 protein: ASSFKSGGPNEQF
V gene: TRBV5-4
D gene: TRBD2
J gene: TRBJ2-1

CDR3 protein: ASSLGASGTPDTQY
V gene: TRBV7-2
D gene: TRBD2
J gene: TRBJ2-3

CDR3 protein: ASSQGRGLGYT
V gene: TRBV4-3
D gene: NA
J gene: TRBJ1-2

CDR3 protein: ASSAMRGQAF
V gene: TRBV11-3
D gene: NA
J gene: TRBJ1-1

CDR3 protein: ASSSSGTGATEQY
V gene: TRBV28
D gene: TRBD1
J gene: TRBJ2-7

CDR3 protein: ASSSRQTLNTGELF
V gene: TRBV7-3
D gene: NA
J gene: TRBJ2-2

CDR3 protein: ASSSTRGKNYGYT
V gene: TRBV5-4
D gene: NA
J gene: TRBJ1-2

CDR3 protein: ASSQPGTSGSLEQF
V gene: TRBV4-2
D gene: TRBD2
J gene: TRBJ2-1

CDR3 protein: ASSLRLAGTGEQF
V gene: TRBV27
D gene: TRBD2
J gene: TRBJ2-1

CDR3 protein: ASSIGRVDGELF
V gene: TRBV19
D gene: NA
J gene: TRBJ2-2

CDR3 protein: SSSLTVGNTIY
V gene: TRBV7-9
D gene: NA
J gene: TRBJ1-3

CDR3 protein: ASFWQGDGYT
V gene: TRBV6-1
D gene: TRBD1
J gene: TRBJ1-2

CDR3 protein: AIIGETGELF
V gene: TRBV10-3
D gene: NA
J gene: TRBJ2-2

CDR3 protein: ASSVNRDNEKLF
V gene: TRBV6-4
D gene: NA
J gene: TRBJ1-4

CDR3 protein: AWSAPDRYQETQY
V gene: TRBV30
D gene: NA
J gene: TRBJ2-5

CDR3 protein: ASSLKLAGHNEQF
V gene: TRBV7-3
D gene: TRBD2
J gene: TRBJ2-1

CDR3 protein: ASSDQGTLEQY
V gene: TRBV6-1
D gene: NA
J gene: TRBJ2-7

CDR3 protein: ASEAIGTGDSGQY
V gene: TRBV6-1
D gene: TRBD1
J gene: TRBJ2-7

CDR3 protein: ASTERERGLDEQF
V gene: TRBV28
D gene: TRBD1
J gene: TRBJ2-1

CDR3 protein: ASSQESGAWYEQY
V gene: TRBV4-3
D gene: NA
J gene: TRBJ2-7

CDR3 protein: ASSPRTGGNTEAF
V gene: TRBV7-2
D gene: TRBD1
J gene: TRBJ1-1

CDR3 protein: ASSFGSSGNYEQY
V gene: TRBV5-6
D gene: TRBD2
J gene: TRBJ2-7

CDR3 protein: ATSRASGAGTDTQY
V gene: TRBV15
D gene: TRBD2
J gene: TRBJ2-3

CDR3 protein: ASSPSGRARGGELF
V gene: TRBV19
D gene: TRBD2
J gene: TRBJ2-2

CDR3 protein: ASSPGGGRNTGELF
V gene: TRBV7-2
D gene: TRBD2
J gene: TRBJ2-2

CDR3 protein: AGRTGSTEAF
V gene: TRBV18
D gene: TRBD1
J gene: TRBJ1-1

CDR3 protein: ASSGPTDRYEQY
V gene: TRBV28
D gene: NA
J gene: TRBJ2-7

CDR3 protein: ASSEALRQSQETQY
V gene: TRBV2
D gene: NA
J gene: TRBJ2-5

CDR3 protein: AWSGRGRNTEAF
V gene: TRBV30
D gene: TRBD1
J gene: TRBJ1-1

CDR3 protein: ASSAHSGRAAYEQY
V gene: TRBV11-2
D gene: TRBD2
J gene: TRBJ2-7

CDR3 protein: ASSPGQNYGYT
V gene: TRBV7-3
D gene: NA
J gene: TRBJ1-2

CDR3 protein: ASSPKSRGTYEQY
V gene: TRBV2
D gene: NA
J gene: TRBJ2-7

CDR3 protein: ASKQRGEYNEQF
V gene: TRBV4-2
D gene: TRBD2
J gene: TRBJ2-1

CDR3 protein: ASSPRGDRGFNQPQH
V gene: TRBV7-2
D gene: TRBD1
J gene: TRBJ1-5

CDR3 protein: ASSLDSGGSYEQY
V gene: TRBV7-2
D gene: TRBD2
J gene: TRBJ2-7